The T cell receptor (beta chain) described here comes from a study of blood T cell repertoires in COVID-19. Study-wide background: Acute-phase and convalescent COVID-19 samples originated in the United States, Italy and Spain.

How the authors handled the data: Amplification with reference gene primers provided the estimates of nucleated cell counts. Assay used: immunoSEQ multiplex PCR; TCRdb lists only in-frame clones, some missing. The V and J calls and the clone size are those of that table, but D and trimming were determined from the DNA. The table lists some 400,000 clones, approximately 89% of them singletons, with about 1.7% in the top ten. Individuals drawn from approximately 26 US areas were about 18 to 100 years old. Per germline, CDR1 DFQATT and CDR2 SNEGSKA (reference sequence). Unmatched junction bases numbered 11, after V lost 3 bases and J lost 6 bases. This CDR3 has 16 residues.

V usage is TRBV20-1 and J usage is TRBJ2-1; 10 bases are shared with TRBD2. The clonotype comes from a woman aged 25 to 39 who had recovered from COVID-19. Source material: PBMCs or T cells enriched from blood (not recorded which). The CDR3 loop reads CSASKREGQMANEQFF. Here the CDR3 DNA reads TGCAGTGCTAGTAAGCGGGAGGGCCAAATGGCCAATGAGCAGTTCTTC.